Following are 21 T cell receptor beta chains from one sample sequenced in a study of blood T cell repertoires in COVID-19. TCRdb's table, derived via immunoSEQ multiplex PCR, lists solely in-frame clones and lacks some. In the table there are approximately 150,000 clones, around 83% of which are singletons. The specimen sequenced was peripheral blood. Source of these receptors: a woman aged 45-65 years in a cohort sampled during active or convalescent COVID-19.

The CDR3 reads CASSRDRDSGELFF. In DNA, the CDR3 is TGCGCCAGCAGCCGAGACAGGGATTCGGGGGAGCTGTTTTTT. The rearrangement uses TRBV5-1 and TRBJ2-2; 7 bases match TRBD1. The CDR3 runs 14 residues. Unmatched junction bases numbered 8, after V lost 4 bases and J lost 8 bases. Germline CDR1 is SGHRS and CDR2 is YFSETQ.

V and J are TRBV19 and TRBJ1-2; D not resolved. Germline V gene lookup returns CDR1 LNHDA and CDR2 SQIVND (reference sequence). Between the trimmed V and J ends, which lost 8 bases and 7 bases, there was a span of 17 bases. The CDR3 consists of 13 residues. Written as DNA, the CDR3 is TGTGCCAGTCGAAGAGGGTCAATGTTTGGCTACACCTTC. This gives the protein CASRRGSMFGYTF.

V is TRBV2 and J is TRBJ2-1; 10 nucleotides line up with TRBD2. The ends lost 2 bases at V and 7 bases at J; junction bases unmatched: 2. Per germline, CDR1 SNHLY and CDR2 FYNNEI. The CDR3 has 14 residues. The CDR3 sequence: CASSEQRGGNEQFF. In DNA, the CDR3 is TGTGCCAGCAGTGAACAGCGGGGGGGTAATGAGCAGTTCTTC.

The chain joins TRBV7-8 to TRBJ2-1; 7 bases agree with TRBD1. The CDR3 covers 15 residues. Unmatched junction bases numbered 7, after V lost 6 bases and J lost 2 bases. CDR1 and CDR2 from the germline V gene are SGHVS and FQNEAQ. The chain's CDR3 is CASSPGGNTYNEQFF. The CDR3 bases are TGTGCCAGCAGTCCAGGGGGAAACACCTACAATGAGCAGTTCTTC.

The rearrangement links TRBV19 to TRBJ2-3; 12 nucleotides align to TRBD2. Germline CDR1 is LNHDA and CDR2 is SQIVND (reference sequence). The CDR3 consists of 17 residues. The V gene end was trimmed by 8 bases and the J gene end by 7 bases; junction bases not matched to a gene: 16. The CDR3 coding sequence is TGTGCCAGTCCCCAGTATAGACTAGCGGGGGACAAATATACGCAGTATTTT. As protein: CASPQYRLAGDKYTQYF.

V usage is TRBV9 and J usage is TRBJ1-5; a weak D match, TRBD1 (5 bases). CDR1 and CDR2 from the germline V gene are SGDLS and YYNGEE. V was trimmed by 0 bases and J by 0 bases, leaving 7 bases between them. CDR3 length: 15 amino acids. The CDR3 protein is CASSVGGNSNQPQHF. The CDR3 region has the DNA TGTGCCAGCAGCGTAGGGGGCAATAGCAATCAGCCCCAGCATTTT.

The V and J genes are TRBV3-1 (or the pseudogene TRBV3-2) and TRBJ1-5; possible D gene TRBD1, 5 bases. V dropped 2 bases and J dropped 6 bases, with 17 bases sitting between them. The CDR3 extends over 16 amino acids. Germline loops: CDR1 LGHDT, CDR2 YNNKEL (reference sequence). For the CDR3, the DNA is TGTGCCAGCAGCCAATCCTCAGTACGCGGGGCTCAGCCCCAGCATTTT. Translated: CASSQSSVRGAQPQHF.

This chain uses TRBV4-2 with TRBJ1-4, with 8 nucleotides matching TRBD1. The CDR3 has 15 amino acids. CDR1 is LGHNA and CDR2 is YNFKEQ in the germline V gene. V trimming: 4 bases; J trimming: 6 bases; junction bases outside the gene matches: 7. In nucleotides, the CDR3 is TGTGCCAGCAGCCCTAATACAGGGGGGGATGAAAAACTGTTTTTT. It yields the protein CASSPNTGGDEKLFF.

The chain combines TRBV7-3 with TRBJ2-3; 8 nucleotides agree with TRBD2. The length of the CDR3 is 16 residues. V shed 4 bases, J shed 4 bases, and the junction held 10 bases outside the gene matches. CDR1 is SGHTA and CDR2 is FQGTGA in the germline V gene. The CDR3 nucleotides are TGTGCCAGCAGCTCCTTTCGGGGGGGCCGCGCAGATACGCAGTATTTT. Translated, it gives CASSSFRGGRADTQYF. The full variable domain, rest sourced from reference TRBV7-3 and TRBJ2-3, is GAGVSQTPSNKVTEKGKYVELRCDPISGHTALYWYRQSLGQGPEFLIYFQGTGAADDSGLPNDRFFAVRPEGSVSTLKIQRTERGDSAVYLCASSSFRGGRADTQYFGPGTRLTVL.

V usage is TRBV6-2 or TRBV6-3 and J usage is TRBJ2-7; 8 bases agree with TRBD2. CDR1 is MNHEY and CDR2 is SVGEGT in the germline V gene. The CDR3 length is 15 residues. J was trimmed by 3 bases and V by 4 bases; bases with no gene match: 8. CDR3 nucleotide sequence: TGTGCCAGCAGTTCGGGAGGGACAACCGGCTACGAGCAGTACTTC. Translating gives CASSSGGTTGYEQYF.

This clone occurred once. The chain combines TRBV11-2 with TRBJ2-5; 10 bases fit TRBD2. V was pared by 5 bases and J by 1 base, with 16 bases of the junction left unmatched. The CDR3 runs to 19 residues. Germline CDR1 SGHAT, CDR2 FQNNGV. The CDR3 protein is CASSRDRKTSGVFQETQYF. In DNA, the CDR3 is TGTGCCAGCAGCCGGGACAGGAAAACTAGCGGGGTATTCCAAGAGACCCAGTACTTC.

The chain recombines TRBV28 with TRBJ2-1, with 15 positions matching TRBD2. V lost 7 bases to trimming and J lost 10 bases; unmatched junction nucleotides: 8. The CDR3 extends over 15 amino acids. The V gene's germline CDR1 is MDHEN and CDR2 SYDVKM. CDR3 in DNA: TGTGCCAGCACTCCTTCAGGGACTAGCGGGAGGGAGCAGTTCTTC. Its translation is CASTPSGTSGREQFF.

The chain has TRBV7-9 and TRBJ2-2; perhaps TRBD2 as D (6 bases). CDR1 is SEHNR, CDR2 FQNEAQ, per germline (reference sequence). Trimming shortened V by 5 bases and J by 0 bases, and 16 bases separated the two germline ends. This CDR3 has 17 amino acids. The CDR3 DNA follows: TGTGCCAGCAGCCCCCCCCGGGACTCCGCGAACACCGGGGAGCTGTTTTTT. It specifies CASSPPRDSANTGELFF.

The genes are TRBV20-1 and TRBJ2-3; 12 bases map to TRBD2. V gave up 3 bases and J gave up 3 bases; unmatched junction bases: 1. The CDR3 spans 14 residues. Germline loops: CDR1 DFQATT, CDR2 SNEGSKA (reference sequence). The CDR3 DNA reads as TGCAGTGCTAGTACTAGCGGGGGGACAGATACGCAGTATTTT. It yields the protein CSASTSGGTDTQYF.

The chain uses TRBV5-5 and TRBJ1-1; D ambiguous. Trimming removed 2 bases from V and 3 bases from J, with 20 bases in between. From germline, CDR1 is SGHKS and CDR2 YYEKEE (reference sequence). The length of the CDR3 is 17 residues. CDR3 bases: TGTGCCAGCAGCTTTGGGAGGGCCTGGAAGTTGGACACTGAAGCTTTCTTT. Amino acids: CASSFGRAWKLDTEAFF.

The V gene is TRBV29-1, the J gene TRBJ1-1, with D possibly TRBD1 on 5 matching bases. The germline V gene encodes CDR1 SQVTM and CDR2 ANQGSEA. The CDR3 sequence is 13 residues long. V was clipped by 0 bases and J by 3 bases, with 8 bases between them. CDR3 DNA sequence: TGCAGCGTTGAAGAGACAGAAGACACTGAAGCTTTCTTT. As protein: CSVEETEDTEAFF.

This clone came up once. This chain links TRBV6-4 with TRBJ2-1; D may be TRBD2 (6 bases). CDR1 is MRHNA, CDR2 SNTAGT, per germline. Trimming shortened V by 2 bases and J by 8 bases, and 10 bases separated the two germline ends. The CDR3 contains 13 residues. The chain's CDR3 is CASSDEEGDEQFF. As DNA, the CDR3 is TGTGCCAGCAGTGACGAGGAGGGAGATGAGCAGTTCTTC.

The V and J genes are TRBV12-3 or TRBV12-4 and TRBJ2-2; D gene uncertain. The ends were cut back, 4 bases at V and 7 bases at J, with 4 bases in the middle. The CDR3 extends over 11 amino acids. CDR3 protein: CASSYYGELFF. In DNA form, the CDR3 reads TGTGCCAGCAGTTACTACGGGGAGCTGTTTTTT.

This chain joins TRBV2 and TRBJ1-4; 9 nucleotides line up with TRBD1. Germline V lookup: CDR1 SNHLY, CDR2 FYNNEI. This CDR3 has 14 amino acids. V lost 7 bases, J lost 6 bases, and 6 bases stayed unmatched. CDR3 protein: CASTSGTGHEKLFF. In nucleotides, the CDR3 is TGTGCCAGCACCTCCGGGACAGGGCATGAAAAACTGTTTTTT.

This clone was recorded a few times. The V gene is TRBV12-5, the J gene TRBJ1-6; possible D gene TRBD1, 5 bases. CDR1 is LGHNT, CDR2 FRNRAP, per germline. The CDR3 consists of 13 residues. The V end was cut by 1 base, the J end by 10 bases, with 8 bases between. CDR3 coding DNA: TGTGCTAGTGGTTTGGACGACAGATCACCCCTCCACTTT. Protein: CASGLDDRSPLHF.

In its sample, this clone was seen once. The chain couples TRBV19 to TRBJ2-3; maybe TRBD1 (5 bases). CDR1 is LNHDA and CDR2 is SQIVND in the germline V gene (reference sequence). There are 14 residues in the CDR3. Trimming shortened V by 3 bases and J by 4 bases, and 11 bases separated the two germline ends. DNA of the CDR3: TGTGCCAGTAGTATGGGCAGGGTCGCAGATACGCAGTATTTT. It codes for CASSMGRVADTQYF.